The T cell receptor beta chain described here comes from a study of blood T cell repertoires in COVID-19. The overall study: Sites in the United States, Italy and Spain provided acute and convalescent COVID-19 samples. T cells, B-cell-depleted T cells, or PBMCs supplied cDNA or gDNA.

Germline assignment: CDR1 GTSNPN and CDR2 SVGIG (reference sequence). V shed 1 base, J shed 6 bases, and the junction held 6 bases outside the gene matches. This CDR3 has 16 residues. The method was immunoSEQ multiplex PCR; TCRdb's version includes in-frame clones alone and lacks a portion of them. This table holds a few hundred thousand clones, approximately 80% found once. Recruitment covered about 26 US areas and drew participants whose ages spanned about 18 to 100 years. Recovery meant two consecutive negative NP/OP PCR tests, professional clearance, or resolved symptoms. The sequence was collected from a middle-aged man who had recovered from COVID-19. Sequences were obtained from PBMCs or T cells enriched from blood (not recorded which). This chain uses TRBV30 with TRBJ2-2; 12 bases line up with TRBD2. The CDR3: CAWSAKGLAGSGELFF. For the CDR3, the DNA is TGTGCCTGGAGTGCCAAGGGACTAGCGGGTTCCGGGGAGCTGTTTTTT.